The 29 T cell receptor beta chains below were found in one sample sequenced in a study of blood T cell repertoires in COVID-19. Clones were read by immunoSEQ multiplex PCR, and TCRdb kept only the in-frame ones, dropping some. The sample shows some 200,000 clones, around 81% of them seen only once. Sequencing was carried out using peripheral blood. Receptor source: a human donor in a cohort sampled during active COVID-19.

V usage is TRBV25-1 and J usage is TRBJ1-4; D might be TRBD1 (5 bases). This CDR3 spans 15 amino acids. Looked up from germline, CDR1 is MGHDK and CDR2 is SYGVNS. V dropped 5 bases and J dropped 0 bases, with 10 bases sitting between them. The CDR3 region has the DNA TGTGCCAGCAGTCCGGGGGGGGCAACTAATGAAAAACTGTTTTTT. It codes for CASSPGGATNEKLFF.

J is TRBJ1-1 and V is TRBV28; perhaps TRBD1 as D (6 bases). The CDR3 runs to 13 residues. The V gene lost 1 base and the J gene lost 7 bases, with 10 bases spanning the gap. CDR1 is MDHEN and CDR2 is SYDVKM in the germline V gene. The CDR3 DNA is TGTGCCAGCAGTTTATCCGGACAGCGTGAAGCTTTCTTT. Encoded protein: CASSLSGQREAFF.

This chain joins TRBV6-2 or TRBV6-3 and TRBJ2-3; TRBD1 agrees at 8 bases. V trimming: 2 bases; J trimming: 0 bases; junction bases outside the gene matches: 7. This CDR3 comprises 17 residues. CDR1 is MNHEY, CDR2 SVGEGT, per germline. The CDR3 DNA reads TGTGCCAGCAGTTACAGCCCAGGGGGCGATAGCACAGATACGCAGTATTTT. Encoded protein: CASSYSPGGDSTDTQYF.

The rearrangement uses TRBV19 and TRBJ2-1, with 8 bases fitting TRBD1. The germline V gene encodes CDR1 LNHDA and CDR2 SQIVND (reference sequence). V lost 2 bases to trimming and J lost 1 base; unmatched junction nucleotides: 1. The CDR3 runs 15 residues. The CDR3 loop is CASSIRDRSYNEQFF. The CDR3 DNA reads as TGTGCCAGTAGTATAAGGGACAGGTCCTACAATGAGCAGTTCTTC.

The chain joins TRBV4-3 to TRBJ2-5; D is possibly TRBD1 (6 bases). V lost 1 base and J lost 5, with 14 bases in between. There are 15 residues in the CDR3. Germline assignment: CDR1 LGHNA and CDR2 YSLEER. The CDR3 is CASSQALGARETQYF. Written as DNA, the CDR3 is TGCGCCAGCAGCCAAGCGCTGGGGGCTCGGGAGACCCAGTACTTC.

The chain recombines TRBV6-1 with TRBJ1-2, with D possibly being TRBD1 (6 bases). V shed 3 bases and J shed 7 bases, with 12 bases lying between them. CDR1 MNHNS and CDR2 SASEGT come from the germline V gene. The CDR3 contains 13 residues. The CDR3 sequence is CASSETGQLGYTF. The CDR3 DNA reads as TGTGCCAGCAGTGAGACAGGTCAACTTGGCTACACCTTC.

Note on this clone: The same CDR3 can be traced to other DNA sequences in this sample. CDR3 nucleotides: TGTGCCAGCAGCTTAGGGACTAGCGGAAGAACCCTCTCCTACGAGCAGTACTTC. This codes for CASSLGTSGRTLSYEQYF. This rearrangement joins TRBV7-2 to TRBJ2-7, with TRBD2 identical over 10 bases. The CDR3 has 18 residues. Germline V gene lookup returns CDR1 SGHTA and CDR2 FQGNSA. The V gene end was trimmed by 1 base and the J gene end by 0 bases; junction bases not matched to a gene: 9.

A single count supports this clone. The chain combines TRBV4-2 with TRBJ2-7; tentatively, D is TRBD1 (6 bases). The length of the CDR3 is 15 residues. Trimming shortened V by 3 bases and J by 6 bases, and 18 bases separated the two germline ends. The germline CDR1 and CDR2 sequences are LGHNA and YNFKEQ. CDR3 DNA: TGTGCCAGCAGCCAGGCCCCCAACAGGGCCGGCGAGCAGTACTTC. It is translated as CASSQAPNRAGEQYF.

This clone appeared many times. This chain uses TRBV5-1 with TRBJ1-6; TRBD1 agrees at 8 bases. With 4 bases clipped from V and 5 bases from J, the junction kept 5 bases outside the gene matches. The CDR3 length is 15 residues. The germline CDR1 and CDR2 sequences are SGHRS and YFSETQ. CDR3 DNA: TGCGCCAGCAGCCGGTCAGGGGGCGATAATTCACCCCTCCACTTT. This gives the protein CASSRSGGDNSPLHF.

The V call is TRBV19, the J call TRBJ1-2; 7 bases are shared with TRBD1. CDR1 is LNHDA and CDR2 is SQIVND in the germline V gene (reference sequence). This CDR3 is 14 amino acids long. Germline trimming cut 3 bases from V and 4 bases from J; bases unmatched to any gene: 5. The CDR3 reads CASSIKTGAYGYTF. Written as DNA, the CDR3 is TGTGCCAGTAGTATCAAAACAGGGGCCTATGGCTACACCTTC.

For this clone: At one of its ends the junction is not consistent with the germline gene, which may arise from a read error. The chain joins TRBV3-1 (or the pseudogene TRBV3-2) to TRBJ1-2; possibly TRBD1 for D (6 bases). CDR1 is LGHDT and CDR2 is YNNKEL in the germline V gene (reference sequence). CDR3 length: 14 residues. Here the CDR3 reads CASSQVNRENGHTF. CDR3 sequence (DNA): TGTGCCAGCAGCCAAGTTAACAGGGAGAATGGCCACACCTTC.

The V and J genes are TRBV5-1 and TRBJ2-2, with D maybe TRBD1 (6 bases). The CDR3 sequence is 16 residues long. Germline V gives CDR1 SGHRS, CDR2 YFSETQ. The ends were cut back, 0 bases at V and 6 bases at J, with 15 bases in the middle. The CDR3 nucleotides are TGCGCCAGCAGCTTGGAAACAGGGCAAAGTCCCGGGGAGCTGTTTTTT. Amino acid sequence: CASSLETGQSPGELFF.

This clone was recorded a few times. The V gene is TRBV5-1, the J gene TRBJ1-5; D unclear. CDR3 length: 14 amino acids. CDR1 and CDR2 (germline): SGHRS, YFSETQ. V was pared by 6 bases and J by 2 bases, with 12 bases between. Written as DNA, the CDR3 is TGCGCCAGCACCCTCCTCCCGGGCAATCAGCCCCAGCATTTT. Amino acids: CASTLLPGNQPQHF.

V gene TRBV5-6 combines with J gene TRBJ1-2; D remains unclear. Trimming removed 5 bases at V and 0 bases at J, with 5 bases between. Germline V gene sequence: CDR1 SGHDT, CDR2 YYEEEE. The CDR3 is 12 amino acids. Here the CDR3 DNA reads TGTGCCAGCAGTCTAGCTAACTATGGCTACACCTTC. Translation: CASSLANYGYTF.

This clone was counted a single time. The chain has TRBV11-3 and TRBJ2-7, with 7 bases lining up with TRBD2. V shed 3 bases and J 3 bases; nucleotides not matched to a gene: 2. CDR1 is SGHNT, CDR2 YENEEA, per germline. The CDR3 is 13 residues long. The CDR3 DNA reads TGTGCCAGCAGCTTTGGGGGGGGCTACGAGCAGTACTTC. It is translated as CASSFGGGYEQYF.

The sample holds many counts of this clone. At one end, the junction sequence differs from germline, possibly due to a read error. This chain links TRBV19 with TRBJ1-1; TRBD1 agrees at 7 bases. Germline V CDR1 and CDR2: LNHDA, SQIVND (reference sequence). CDR3 length: 15 residues. The CDR3 sequence is CASSIYARRGLVASF. The CDR3 nucleotides read TGTGCCAGTAGTATTTACGCCCGCAGGGGGTTGGTCGCTTCTTTT. The full variable domain, in which reference TRBV19 and TRBJ1-1 provide the parts outside the CDR3, is DGGITQSPKYLFRKEGQNVTLSCEQNLNHDAMYWYRQDPGQGLRLIYYSQIVNDFQKGDIAEGYSVSREKKESFPLTVTSAQKNPTAFYLCASSIYARRGLVASFGQGTRLTVV.

This clone occurred once. This chain joins TRBV12-3 or TRBV12-4 and TRBJ1-1, with D hard to call. Trimming shortened V by 7 bases and J by 5 bases, and 14 bases separated the two germline ends. The CDR3 spans 13 residues. The CDR3 sequence: CASTTGSRTEAFF. DNA for the CDR3: TGTGCCAGCACCACGGGGAGCCGAACTGAAGCTTTCTTT.

This chain uses TRBV3-1 (or the pseudogene TRBV3-2) with TRBJ2-5; a weak D match, TRBD2 (6 bases). The CDR3 is 14 residues long. Germline assignment: CDR1 LGHDT and CDR2 YNNKEL (reference sequence). The V gene lost 1 base and the J gene lost 5 bases, with 11 bases spanning the gap. CDR3 in amino acids: CASSQGGAGETQYF. DNA of the CDR3: TGTGCCAGCAGCCAAGGTGGGGCGGGGGAGACCCAGTACTTC.

This clone came up many times. The chain couples TRBV5-8 to TRBJ1-2, with D uncertain. CDR1 and CDR2 (germline): SGHTS, YDEGEE. The CDR3 spans 14 residues. V lost 4 bases to trimming and J lost 8 bases, with 18 bases between them. The CDR3 coding sequence is TGTGCCAGCAGCGCCGGTGACATGCTCCTCGGCTACACCTTC. Amino acids: CASSAGDMLLGYTF.

To note about this clone: One end of the junction varies from germline; a read error may be responsible. The J gene is TRBJ1-1, the V gene TRBV5-6, with D uncertain. Germline V CDR1 and CDR2: SGHDT, YYEEEE. There are 14 residues in the CDR3. The CDR3 region is CASSLFQSNAEAFF. The DNA of the CDR3 is TGTGCCAGCAGCTTATTCCAGTCGAACGCTGAAGCTTTCTTT.

The gene calls are TRBV27 and TRBJ1-4; TRBD1 is a possible D gene (6 bases). Germline CDR1 is MNHEY and CDR2 is SMNVEV (reference sequence). This CDR3 has 15 residues. The V gene lost 5 bases and the J gene lost 8 bases, with 18 bases spanning the gap. The CDR3 loop reads CASSPWDAGAEKLFF. DNA of the CDR3: TGTGCCAGCAGTCCATGGGACGCAGGGGCCGAAAAACTGTTTTTT.

The rearrangement uses TRBV6-1 and TRBJ1-3, with 10 bases aligning to TRBD1. CDR1 and CDR2 from the germline V gene are MNHNS and SASEGT. The CDR3 runs 16 residues. Trimming at V came to 3 bases and at J to 5 bases, leaving 7 bases not matched to a gene. The CDR3 spells CASSDGTGVTRNTIYF. In nucleotides, the CDR3 is TGTGCCAGCAGTGATGGGACAGGGGTCACTAGAAACACCATATATTTT.

The chain links TRBV3-1 (or the pseudogene TRBV3-2) to TRBJ2-7; D remains unclear. Germline CDR1 is LGHDT and CDR2 is YNNKEL (reference sequence). The CDR3 is 11 residues long. V was pared by 3 bases and J by 7 bases, with 7 bases between. The CDR3 DNA reads as TGTGCCAGCAGCCATCGGTATGAGCAGTACTTC. Translating gives CASSHRYEQYF.

The chain links TRBV2 to TRBJ1-2; 8 bases align to TRBD1. V trimming: 6 bases; J trimming: 2 bases; junction bases outside the gene matches: 5. This CDR3 comprises 14 residues. Germline values: CDR1 SNHLY, CDR2 FYNNEI. This CDR3 is CASSEDRENYGYTF. The CDR3, as DNA: TGTGCCAGCAGCGAGGACAGGGAGAACTATGGCTACACCTTC.

This chain uses TRBV18 with TRBJ2-7; D is possibly TRBD2 (5 bases). Trimming removed 8 bases from V and 6 bases from J, with 17 bases in between. Looked up from germline, CDR1 is KGHSH and CDR2 is LQKENI. CDR3 size: 13 residues. The CDR3 here is CASHEGLRFEQYF. In nucleotides, the CDR3 is TGTGCCAGCCACGAGGGTCTACGGTTCGAGCAGTACTTC. Complete variable domain (other parts from reference TRBV18 and TRBJ2-7): NAGVMQNPRHLVRRRGQEARLRCSPMKGHSHVYWYRQLPEEGLKFMVYLQKENIIDESGMPKERFSAEFPKEGPSILRIQQVVRGDSAAYFCASHEGLRFEQYFGPGTRLTVT.

The chain has TRBV30 and TRBJ1-4, with 9 bases aligning to TRBD1. Germline V gene data show CDR1 as GTSNPN and CDR2 as SVGIG (reference sequence). The CDR3 loop spans 17 amino acids. V lost 1 base, J lost 0 bases, and 6 bases stayed unmatched. CDR3 sequence (DNA): TGTGCCTGGAGTGGCCGCGACAGGGGGACAACTAATGAAAAACTGTTTTTT. Translation gives CAWSGRDRGTTNEKLFF. Full variable domain (remainder filled in from reference TRBV30 and TRBJ1-4): SQTIHQWPATLVQPVGSPLSLECTVEGTSNPNLYWYRQAAGRGLQLLFYSVGIGQISSEVPQNLSASRPQDRQFILSSKKLLLSDSGFYLCAWSGRDRGTTNEKLFFGSGTQLSVL.

V gene TRBV9 combines with J gene TRBJ1-5; a weak D match, TRBD1 (5 bases). The CDR3 totals 15 residues. V shed 3 bases and J shed 8 bases, with 18 bases lying between them. CDR1 and CDR2 from the germline V gene are SGDLS and YYNGEE. Here the CDR3 reads CASSGGPRRDEPQHF. The CDR3 nucleotides read TGTGCCAGCAGCGGGGGTCCCAGGAGGGACGAGCCCCAGCATTTT.

In the case of this clone: Its ends do not fully match the called genes, so a read error is possible. The V gene is TRBV27, the J gene TRBJ2-4; weak D call: TRBD1 (7 bases). Germline V CDR1 and CDR2: MNHEY, SMNVEV (reference sequence). The CDR3 spans 13 residues. The CDR3 protein is CASRGTAQNIQYF. DNA of the CDR3: TGTGCCAGCCGGGGGACAGCCCAAAACATTCAGTACTTC.

V usage is TRBV5-6 and J usage is TRBJ1-5; 9 bases fit TRBD1. The CDR3 totals 18 residues. CDR1 and CDR2 from the germline V gene are SGHDT and YYEEEE. V shed 3 bases, J shed 1 base, and the junction held 11 bases outside the gene matches. Here the CDR3 reads CASSSQGTGILSNQPQHF. CDR3 DNA: TGTGCCAGCAGCTCCCAGGGGACAGGGATTCTGAGCAATCAGCCCCAGCATTTT.